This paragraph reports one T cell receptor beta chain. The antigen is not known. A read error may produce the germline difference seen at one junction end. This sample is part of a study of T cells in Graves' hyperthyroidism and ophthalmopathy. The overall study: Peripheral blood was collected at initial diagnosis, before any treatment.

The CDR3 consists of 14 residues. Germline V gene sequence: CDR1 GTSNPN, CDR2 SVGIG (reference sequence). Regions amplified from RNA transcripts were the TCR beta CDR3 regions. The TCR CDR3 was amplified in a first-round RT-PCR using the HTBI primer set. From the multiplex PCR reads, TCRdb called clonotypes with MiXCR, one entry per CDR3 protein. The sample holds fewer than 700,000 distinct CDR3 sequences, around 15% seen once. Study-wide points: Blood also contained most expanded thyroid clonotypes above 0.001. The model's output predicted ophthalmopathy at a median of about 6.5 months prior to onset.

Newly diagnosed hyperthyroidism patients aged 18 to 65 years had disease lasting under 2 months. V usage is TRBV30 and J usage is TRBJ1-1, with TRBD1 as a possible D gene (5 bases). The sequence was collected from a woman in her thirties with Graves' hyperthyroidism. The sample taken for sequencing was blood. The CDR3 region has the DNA TGTGCCCGGAGTGTCCTGGGAGGGGACACTGAAGCTTTCTTT. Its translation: CARSVLGGDTEAFF.